What follows is one TCR beta chain and its context. This entry is derived from a study of blood T cell repertoires in COVID-19. The CDR3 spans 15 residues. Looked up from germline, CDR1 is SNHLY and CDR2 is FYNNEI. The V end was cut by 2 bases, the J end by 2 bases, with 11 bases between. Data came from immunoSEQ multiplex PCR; TCRdb stores just in-frame clones and leaves some out. The sample shows 100,000 to 150,000 clones, almost 70% of them seen only once. The source is a woman in her 70s with acute or convalescent COVID-19. The V call is TRBV2, the J call TRBJ2-3; D possibly corresponds to TRBD1 (6 bases). Sequencing was done on a sample of peripheral blood. CDR3 protein: CASSEKTGFTDTQYF. CDR3 in DNA: TGTGCCAGCAGTGAAAAGACAGGCTTCACAGATACGCAGTATTTT.